This record looks at one TCR beta chain sequence and its context. Its antigen is currently unknown. Trimming took 1 base from V and 1 from J, leaving 17 bases between them. The germline V gene has CDR1 SGHRS and CDR2 YFSETQ. CDR3 length equals 17 residues. The treatment here: oral pan-JAK inhibitor, 5-10 mg twice daily. As the sequencing template, cDNA was produced by extracting RNA and reverse transcribing it. The assay was immunoSEQ multiplex PCR, and TCRdb's table has in-frame clones only and misses some. The sample shows some 200,000 clones, under 60% of them seen only once. The data were obtained in a study of CD8+ T cells in alopecia areata. Study as a whole: Treated individuals took tofacitinib by mouth, 5 to 10 mg twice daily.

Overall study findings and caveats: Numerous clones, expanded in lesions, remained in scalp and blood during tofacitinib. Sequences from scalp samples also cover resident alphabeta T cells of normal skin. In lesional scalp, particularly from alopecia totalis/universalis, clonality was higher than in normal scalp.

The specimen comprised CD4+ T cells sorted from blood, sampled at week 4, from a patient treated with tofacitinib. The clonotype originates from a human donor with alopecia areata. The V call is TRBV5-1, the J call TRBJ1-2; maybe TRBD1 (5 bases). The CDR3 loop is CASSLSPVQAGNYGYTF. Written as DNA, the CDR3 is TGCGCCAGCAGCTTGTCACCGGTACAGGCGGGTAACTATGGCTACACCTTC. The complete variable domain, with remaining parts taken from reference TRBV5-1 and TRBJ1-2, reads KAGVTQTPRYLIKTRGQQVTLSCSPISGHRSVSWYQQTPGQGLQFLFEYFSETQRNKGNFPGRFSGRQFSNSRSEMNVSTLELGDSALYLCASSLSPVQAGNYGYTFGSGTRLTVV.